The 29 T cell receptor beta chains presented below share a single source sample, sequenced in a study of PD-1 blockade in classical Hodgkin lymphoma. The method was immunoSEQ multiplex PCR; TCRdb's version includes in-frame clones alone and lacks a portion of them. The data show 20,000 or so clones, roughly 80% seen once. Time point described: cycle 4 day 1 (C4D1), after 5 to 7 weeks of nivolumab. Relapse was seen in all patients after autologous stem cell transplantation, and brentuximab vedotin exposure was variable. Magnetic negative selection was used to purify CD4+ T cells from PBMCs that had been thawed. The source material was CD4+ T cells from blood, sampled before the fourth cycle of nivolumab. Every receptor here comes from a human donor with classical Hodgkin lymphoma.

The chain recombines TRBV27 with TRBJ1-2, with D possibly TRBD1 on 6 matching bases. CDR3 length: 12 amino acids. CDR1 is MNHEY, CDR2 SMNVEV, per germline (reference sequence). V lost 10 bases and J 4 bases, leaving 13 bases between the germline ends. The CDR3 nucleotides read TGTGCCAATCAGAACAGGGCCTATGGCTACACCTTC. It yields the protein CANQNRAYGYTF.

This chain uses TRBV7-2 with TRBJ2-5, with D perhaps given as TRBD1 or TRBD2 (5 bases each). Germline CDR1 SGHTA, CDR2 FQGNSA. The CDR3 spans 13 residues. With 1 base removed from V and 5 bases from J, the gap between germline ends came to 8 bases. DNA for the CDR3: TGTGCCAGCAGCTTAGGGGGACGGGAGACCCAGTACTTC. Protein sequence: CASSLGGRETQYF.

J is TRBJ1-1 and V is TRBV19; tentative D call: TRBD1 (5 bases). The CDR3 totals 16 residues. V lost 6 bases and J 0 bases, leaving 17 bases between the germline ends. CDR1 LNHDA and CDR2 SQIVND come from the germline V gene (reference sequence). CDR3 DNA sequence: TGTGCCAGTAGCCTTACACTAGGGGCCCTGAACACTGAAGCTTTCTTT. Translation gives CASSLTLGALNTEAFF.

The V call is TRBV19, the J call TRBJ1-1; no firm D call. This CDR3 region has 13 residues. CDR1 is LNHDA, CDR2 SQIVND, per germline (reference sequence). V lost 8 bases and J lost 11, with 21 bases in between. CDR3 loop: CASVSLAVGYAFF. DNA of the CDR3: TGTGCCAGTGTGTCGTTGGCAGTCGGATATGCTTTCTTT. The variable domain in full, completed from reference TRBV19 and TRBJ1-1, reads DGGITQSPKYLFRKEGQNVTLSCEQNLNHDAMYWYRQDPGQGLRLIYYSQIVNDFQKGDIAEGYSVSREKKESFPLTVTSAQKNPTAFYLCASVSLAVGYAFFGQGTRLTVV.

J is TRBJ2-7 and V is TRBV28; 11 bases are shared with TRBD1. V lost 6 bases to trimming and J lost 4 bases; unmatched junction nucleotides: 8. Germline assignment: CDR1 MDHEN and CDR2 SYDVKM. This CDR3 contains 15 residues. Here the CDR3 DNA reads TGTGCCAGCAGCGGTGGACAGGGGGCCCGATACGAGCAGTACTTC. The encoded protein is CASSGGQGARYEQYF. Based on the CDR3 plus reference TRBV28 and TRBJ2-7, the full variable domain is DVKVTQSSRYLVKRTGEKVFLECVQDMDHENMFWYRQDPGLGLRLIYFSYDVKMKEKGDIPEGYSVSREKKERFSLILESASTNQTSMYLCASSGGQGARYEQYFGPGTRLTVT.

The chain links TRBV6-1 to TRBJ2-4; maybe TRBD2 (7 bases). CDR3 size: 15 residues. With 7 bases removed from V and 0 bases from J, the gap between germline ends came to 13 bases. CDR1 and CDR2 from the germline V gene are MNHNS and SASEGT. The CDR3 loop reads CASMSGTLAKNIQYF. The CDR3 DNA reads as TGTGCCAGCATGAGCGGGACACTAGCCAAAAACATTCAGTACTTC.

The V call is TRBV5-1, the J call TRBJ2-2; 12 positions agree with TRBD1. The junction had 3 bases not matched to a gene; V was cut back by 0 bases and J by 6 bases. This CDR3 contains 16 residues. Germline V gene lookup returns CDR1 SGHRS and CDR2 YFSETQ. The CDR3 nucleotides read TGCGCCAGCAGCTTGGAGGGACAGGGGGCGTCCGGGGAGCTGTTTTTT. It yields the protein CASSLEGQGASGELFF. The full variable domain, rest sourced from reference TRBV5-1 and TRBJ2-2, is KAGVTQTPRYLIKTRGQQVTLSCSPISGHRSVSWYQQTPGQGLQFLFEYFSETQRNKGNFPGRFSGRQFSNSRSEMNVSTLELGDSALYLCASSLEGQGASGELFFGEGSRLTVL.

The V gene is TRBV18, the J gene TRBJ2-4, with 8 bases aligning to TRBD1. CDR1 and CDR2 from the germline V gene are KGHSH and LQKENI. The CDR3 consists of 15 residues. The trim removed 4 bases at V and 0 bases at J, leaving 2 bases unmatched. CDR3 residues: CASSRTGLAKNIQYF. CDR3 DNA sequence: TGTGCCAGCTCACGGACAGGGCTAGCCAAAAACATTCAGTACTTC.

This clone was recorded a few times. The chain combines TRBV7-9 with TRBJ2-1; D is undetermined. CDR1 SEHNR and CDR2 FQNEAQ come from the germline V gene (reference sequence). The CDR3 totals 11 residues. Deletions cut 5 bases from V and 7 bases from J, with 6 bases between. The CDR3: CASSQTNEQFF. In DNA form, the CDR3 reads TGTGCCAGCAGCCAAACGAATGAGCAGTTCTTC.

The rearrangement joins TRBV6-1 to TRBJ2-5; 13 bases map to TRBD2. J gave up 5 bases and V 1 base, and 13 bases lay outside the gene matches. Germline loops: CDR1 MNHNS, CDR2 SASEGT. This CDR3 comprises 19 residues. CDR3 protein: CASSEVWTSGSSSQETQYF. CDR3 coding DNA: TGTGCCAGCAGTGAAGTATGGACTAGCGGGAGTAGTAGTCAGGAGACCCAGTACTTC.

This chain connects TRBV27 to TRBJ1-3; D is unresolved. V lost 4 bases and J 2 bases, leaving 9 bases between the germline ends. Germline V gene data show CDR1 as MNHEY and CDR2 as SMNVEV (reference sequence). The CDR3 sequence is 14 residues long. The CDR3: CASSYGGPGNTIYF. DNA of the CDR3: TGTGCCAGCAGTTACGGAGGACCTGGAAACACCATATATTTT.

This clone was seen once. The chain couples TRBV5-1 to TRBJ2-5; 8 bases fit TRBD1. The J call could be wrong; TRBJ2-7 is a better fit for the DNA end. From germline, CDR1 is SGHRS and CDR2 YFSETQ. CDR3 size: 16 residues. The CDR3 DNA reads TGCGCCAGCAGCCCAACACTCAACGCAGGGGGCGGCGAGCAGTACTTC. Translation: CASSPTLNAGGGEQYF.

The chain combines TRBV19 with TRBJ2-7; D is uncertain. V was clipped by 1 base and J by 3 bases, with 10 bases between them. This CDR3 contains 14 residues. CDR1 and CDR2 from the germline V gene are LNHDA and SQIVND (reference sequence). The DNA of the CDR3 is TGTGCCAGTAGTATAGTTTTGGACCTCTACGAGCAGTACTTC. Translation: CASSIVLDLYEQYF.

The rearrangement uses TRBV6-6 and TRBJ1-5; D is unresolved. CDR3 length: 15 residues. V gave up 2 bases and J gave up 0 bases, with 8 bases separating them. Germline V gene lookup returns CDR1 MNHNY and CDR2 SVGAGI (reference sequence). This CDR3 is CASSYGGDSNQPQHF. The DNA of the CDR3 is TGTGCCAGCAGTTACGGAGGAGATAGCAATCAGCCCCAGCATTTT.

This clone ranks as medium-sized (0.01 to 0.1%). The chain joins TRBV15 to TRBJ2-7; D is unresolved. The CDR3 sequence is 13 residues long. The V end lost 0 bases, the J end lost 4 bases, and 7 bases lay between the germline ends. Germline V gene lookup returns CDR1 LNHNV and CDR2 YYDKDF (reference sequence). This chain's CDR3 is CATSRDLTYEQYF. The CDR3 nucleotides are TGTGCCACCAGCAGAGATTTGACGTACGAGCAGTACTTC.

The chain employs TRBV5-1 and TRBJ1-1; D is undetermined. Trimming cost V 0 bases and J 3 bases, with 9 bases left between them. The V gene's germline CDR1 is SGHRS and CDR2 YFSETQ. CDR3 length: 14 residues. The CDR3 protein is CASSLDGSYTEAFF. The CDR3 nucleotides are TGCGCCAGCAGCTTGGATGGGTCGTACACTGAAGCTTTCTTT.

This rearrangement joins TRBV28 to TRBJ2-2; 9 bases are a match to TRBD1. Trimming cost V 5 bases and J 7 bases; bases outside gene matches: 8. The CDR3 has 15 amino acids. Germline CDR1 reads MDHEN; CDR2 reads SYDVKM. In DNA form, the CDR3 reads TGTGCCAGCAGTAACTGGGACAGGGAGGTCGGGGAGCTGTTTTTT. Encoded protein: CASSNWDREVGELFF.

V usage is TRBV19 and J usage is TRBJ1-1, with TRBD1 matching over 11 bases. Germline loops: CDR1 LNHDA, CDR2 SQIVND (reference sequence). The length of the CDR3 is 14 residues. V lost 6 bases, J lost 4 bases, and 4 bases stayed unmatched. CDR3 protein: CASSTGTGGTEAFF. The DNA for the CDR3 is TGTGCCAGTAGCACCGGGACAGGGGGCACTGAAGCTTTCTTT.

V usage is TRBV28 and J usage is TRBJ1-6; perhaps TRBD1 as D (5 bases). Germline V gene lookup returns CDR1 MDHEN and CDR2 SYDVKM. This CDR3 has 16 amino acids. Trimming pared 5 bases from V and 7 bases from J, leaving 18 bases between. CDR3 region: CASSPQGGLKNSPLHF. The CDR3 DNA reads TGTGCCAGCAGTCCTCAGGGCGGGCTAAAGAATTCACCCCTCCACTTT.

The table lists this clone with a count of one. The gene calls are TRBV7-2 and TRBJ2-3, with D possibly TRBD2 on 5 matching bases. The CDR3 extends over 16 amino acids. CDR1 is SGHTA, CDR2 FQGNSA, per germline. V lost 1 base and J 0 bases, leaving 11 bases between the germline ends. CDR3 sequence reads: CASSLDPAASTDTQYF. CDR3 DNA: TGTGCCAGCAGCTTAGATCCAGCGGCTAGCACAGATACGCAGTATTTT.

This rearrangement joins TRBV29-1 to TRBJ2-3, with D possibly matching TRBD2 (5 bases). V gave up 2 bases and J gave up 2 bases, with 11 bases separating them. The CDR3 is 14 amino acids. The germline gives CDR1 SQVTM, CDR2 ANQGSEA. CDR3 residues: CSVESTGFTDTQYF. CDR3 nucleotide sequence: TGCAGCGTTGAAAGTACGGGGTTCACAGATACGCAGTATTTT.

The J gene is TRBJ1-3, the V gene TRBV2, with D unresolved. V dropped 7 bases and J dropped 0 bases, with 7 bases sitting between them. Germline V gene data show CDR1 as SNHLY and CDR2 as FYNNEI. The CDR3 runs to 13 residues. Here the CDR3 reads CASTGISGNTIYF. The CDR3 DNA sequence: TGTGCCAGCACAGGAATCTCTGGAAACACCATATATTTT.

This clone showed up just a few times. The chain uses TRBV7-9 and TRBJ1-1, with D hard to call. V gave up 0 bases and J gave up 0 bases, with 5 bases separating them. The length of the CDR3 is 14 residues. CDR1 is SEHNR, CDR2 FQNEAQ, per germline (reference sequence). The CDR3 region is CASSLASLNTEAFF. CDR3 coding DNA: TGTGCCAGCAGCTTAGCATCGCTGAACACTGAAGCTTTCTTT.

This chain connects TRBV7-9 to TRBJ2-6; tentatively, D is TRBD1 or TRBD2 (5 bases each). This CDR3 has 12 amino acids. Germline CDR1 is SEHNR and CDR2 is FQNEAQ (reference sequence). Between the trimmed V and J ends, which lost 7 bases and 11 bases, there was a span of 12 bases. The CDR3 DNA reads TGTGCCAGCACCCGGGGCCTCGACGTCCTGACTTTC. Residues: CASTRGLDVLTF. Drawing the rest from reference TRBV7-9 and TRBJ2-6, the complete variable domain is DTGVSQNPRHKITKRGQNVTFRCDPISEHNRLYWYRQTLGQGPEFLTYFQNEAQLEKSRLLSDRFSAERPKGSFSTLEIQRTEQGDSAMYLCASTRGLDVLTFGAGSRLTVL.

The chain recombines TRBV2 with TRBJ1-5; 12 nucleotides agree with TRBD1. The J segment lost 2 bases and the V segment lost 5 bases, leaving 7 bases of the junction unmatched. There are 17 residues in the CDR3. Per the germline V gene, CDR1 is SNHLY and CDR2 is FYNNEI. The chain's CDR3 is CASSRDRGPIGNQPQHF. The CDR3 bases are TGTGCCAGCAGTAGGGACAGGGGGCCGATCGGCAATCAGCCCCAGCATTTT.

The V call is TRBV10-2, the J call TRBJ2-7; 7 nucleotides match TRBD1. This CDR3 is built from 15 residues. Trimming removed 5 bases from V and 3 bases from J; junction bases left unmatched: 10. Looked up from germline, CDR1 is WSHSY and CDR2 is SAAADI. DNA for the CDR3: TGCGCCAGCAGTAAACCGGGACAGTTATTCTACGAGCAGTACTTC. Its protein is CASSKPGQLFYEQYF.

This clone was recorded a few times. The chain carries TRBV10-1 and TRBJ2-5, with a possible D match to TRBD2 (7 bases). The V end was cut by 3 bases, the J end by 5 bases, with 13 bases between. The germline CDR1 and CDR2 sequences are WNHNN and SYGVQD (reference sequence). The CDR3 has 14 amino acids. The CDR3 DNA follows: TGCGCCAGCAGTGAAGGGGGGGACGGGGAGACCCAGTACTTC. This translates into CASSEGGDGETQYF.

The V gene is TRBV5-6, the J gene TRBJ2-7, with 9 bases lining up with TRBD2. Losses at the gene ends were 2 bases for V and 6 bases for J; bases not matched to a gene: 15. The CDR3 totals 17 residues. CDR1 is SGHDT, CDR2 YYEEEE, per germline. In DNA, the CDR3 is TGTGCCAGCAGCTTTTTCGGCGGGGGGGCTGACGGGGCCGAGCAGTACTTC. Protein sequence: CASSFFGGGADGAEQYF.

This clone was detected a few times. V usage is TRBV6-6 and J usage is TRBJ2-1; 9 bases map to TRBD2. V shed 2 bases and J 8 bases; nucleotides not matched to a gene: 10. CDR1 is MNHNY and CDR2 is SVGAGI in the germline V gene (reference sequence). The CDR3 is 16 residues long. For the CDR3, the DNA is TGTGCCAGCAGTTACCCCTTAGCGGGAGAGGGGGATGAGCAGTTCTTC. It translates to CASSYPLAGEGDEQFF.